This TCR beta chain was observed in a study of cytomegalovirus exposure and HLA in healthy donors. Study-wide results and caveats: Researchers reported in a later analysis that a missense DCLRE1C variant was tied to TCR beta V- and J-gene trimming. According to the study, roughly 160 TCR beta chains were cytomegalovirus-associated. Judged likely to be a sequencing artifact was a cluster of highly shared sequence variants. Earlier analysis found most TCR beta V segments productive about 90% or about 30% of the time.

The CDR3 is made up of 17 amino acids. A multiplex PCR was run with 60 Vbeta primers and 13 Jbeta primers. Profiling relied on immunoSEQ multiplex PCR, and the TCRdb table lists in-frame clones only, not all of them. This repertoire shows 110,000 to 150,000 clones, about 76% found once; its top ten account for around 3.7%. Comments on this clone: Antigen specificity is unknown.

This sequence originates from a man younger than 35 in good health and CMV-seronegative. The chain employs TRBV21-1 and TRBJ2-2; the D segment call TRBD2 is taken from the table without a DNA check. TRBV21-1 is a listed pseudogene. The specimen was PBMCs. The CDR3 DNA reads TGTGCCAGCAGCAAAACCCCGAGGAGGATGAACACCGGGGAGCTGTTTTTT. Protein product: CASSKTPRRMNTGELFF.